A single sample gave rise to the 18 T cell receptor beta chains below, sequenced in a study of cytomegalovirus exposure and HLA in healthy donors. Only in-frame clones appear in the TCRdb table, and some are missing; sequencing was by immunoSEQ multiplex PCR. The sample lists over 200,000 clones; about nine tenths were seen once. Sequencing used PBMCs. The receptors come from a woman in her twenties or thirties in good health and CMV-seronegative.

The rearrangement uses TRBV7-3 and TRBJ2-5; D gene uncertain. The germline V and J ends were trimmed by 1 base and 5 bases, with 14 bases remaining between them. Germline V CDR1 and CDR2: SGHTA, FQGTGA. This CDR3 is built from 15 residues. The CDR3 loop is CASSLNGPEWETQYF. The CDR3 DNA is TGTGCCAGCAGCTTAAATGGGCCTGAATGGGAGACCCAGTACTTC.

The chain links TRBV11-1 to TRBJ2-3; no firm D call. Germline CDR1 SGHAT, CDR2 FQDESV (reference sequence). This CDR3 is 12 amino acids long. Trimming took 3 bases from V and 6 from J, leaving 7 bases between them. The CDR3 loop is CASSFSLDTQYF. Written as DNA, the CDR3 is TGTGCCAGCAGCTTCTCGTTGGATACGCAGTATTTT.

V and J are TRBV13 and TRBJ2-7; no definite D call. Between the trimmed V and J ends, which lost 2 bases and 3 bases, there was a span of 11 bases. This CDR3 region has 14 residues. Germline CDR1 is PRHDT and CDR2 is FYEKMQ (reference sequence). The CDR3 DNA sequence: TGTGCCAGCAGCTTAAGTAGCATTAGCTACGAGCAGTACTTC. This codes for CASSLSSISYEQYF.

The V and J genes are TRBV10-3 and TRBJ2-7; 10 nucleotides line up with TRBD2. With V trimmed by 3 bases and J by 2 bases, 7 bases remained unmatched. The CDR3 loop spans 16 amino acids. The V gene's germline CDR1 is ENHRY and CDR2 SYGVKD. The CDR3 DNA follows: TGTGCCATCAGTGAACTCACTAGCGGGACCCCCTACGAGCAGTACTTC. Its protein is CAISELTSGTPYEQYF.

J is TRBJ2-3 and V is TRBV28; D is ambiguous. The germline gives CDR1 MDHEN, CDR2 SYDVKM. Trimming stripped 1 base from V and 4 bases from J, with 9 bases between. This CDR3 has 14 amino acids. The CDR3 region is CASSLFLEADTQYF. The CDR3 region has the DNA TGTGCCAGCAGTTTATTCCTAGAGGCAGATACGCAGTATTTT.

This sequence joins TRBV15 and TRBJ2-7, with D perhaps being TRBD1 or TRBD2 (6 bases each). V lost 3 bases, J lost 5 bases, and 14 bases lay in between. Germline CDR1 LNHNV, CDR2 YYDKDF (reference sequence). The length of the CDR3 is 14 residues. CDR3: CATSSPEGQNEQYF. The CDR3 DNA follows: TGTGCCACCAGCAGCCCGGAGGGACAAAACGAGCAGTACTTC.

The J gene is TRBJ2-7, the V gene TRBV9, with 10 bases matching TRBD1. Germline CDR1 is SGDLS and CDR2 is YYNGEE. This CDR3 has 14 amino acids. J lost 3 bases, V lost 4 bases, and 4 bases had no gene match. The DNA of the CDR3 is TGTGCCAGCAGCTTCGGGACAGGGGACTACGAGCAGTACTTC. This sequence encodes CASSFGTGDYEQYF.

This sequence joins TRBV6-5 and TRBJ2-5, with D hard to call. CDR3 length: 15 amino acids. Deletions cut 6 bases from V and 1 base from J, with 15 bases between. The germline V gene encodes CDR1 MNHEY and CDR2 SVGAGI. This CDR3 reads CASSLPPGSQETQYF. CDR3 coding DNA: TGTGCCAGCAGCCTCCCTCCTGGCAGCCAAGAGACCCAGTACTTC.

The rearrangement links TRBV5-1 to TRBJ2-7; perhaps D is TRBD1 or TRBD2 (5 bases each). The CDR3 length is 13 residues. Trimming took 5 bases from V and 3 from J, leaving 12 bases between them. In germline, CDR1 is SGHRS, CDR2 YFSETQ. CDR3 amino acids: CASSRDGYYEQYF. In DNA, the CDR3 is TGCGCCAGCAGTCGGGACGGCTACTACGAGCAGTACTTC.

The rearrangement uses TRBV29-1 and TRBJ2-3, with 8 bases matching TRBD1. This CDR3 is 14 amino acids long. V shed 6 bases and J 4 bases; nucleotides not matched to a gene: 9. From germline, CDR1 is SQVTM and CDR2 ANQGSEA. As DNA, the CDR3 is TGCAGCGTCATACAGGGGGTAGACGCAGATACGCAGTATTTT. It translates to CSVIQGVDADTQYF.

The chain joins TRBV27 to TRBJ2-7; D may be TRBD2 (6 bases). This CDR3 has 13 amino acids. CDR1 is MNHEY, CDR2 SMNVEV, per germline (reference sequence). V lost 0 bases and J 5 bases, leaving 8 bases between the germline ends. The CDR3 DNA follows: TGTGCCAGCAGTTTATCACGGGGGAACGAGCAGTACTTC. It is translated as CASSLSRGNEQYF.

This chain links TRBV28 with TRBJ2-5; D call uncertain. There are 18 residues in the CDR3. Germline-derived CDR1 and CDR2 are MDHEN and SYDVKM. The V gene lost 2 bases and the J gene lost 0 bases, with 19 bases spanning the gap. The CDR3 protein is CASSLVPTWEDDQETQYF. Here the CDR3 DNA reads TGTGCCAGCAGTTTAGTACCCACGTGGGAAGACGACCAAGAGACCCAGTACTTC.

The CDR3, as DNA: TGTGCCAGCAGTGATCCGGGGACTGGGGCCAACGTCCTGACTTTC. Protein product: CASSDPGTGANVLTF. The J gene is TRBJ2-6, the V gene TRBV6-1; weak D call: TRBD2 (5 bases). The germline CDR1 and CDR2 sequences are MNHNS and SASEGT. The CDR3 covers 15 residues. V was shortened by 3 bases and J by 2 bases, with 8 bases between the two germline ends.

This clone was seen a single time. The genes are TRBV6-5 and TRBJ2-1; D is unclear. Germline CDR1 and CDR2: MNHEY and SVGAGI. This CDR3 has 14 residues. V lost 5 bases to trimming and J lost 2 bases, with 10 bases between them. CDR3 sequence: CASSPRLAYNEQFF. The CDR3 bases are TGTGCCAGCAGTCCGCGGCTAGCCTACAATGAGCAGTTCTTC.

The CDR3 is CASSPLSRDNEQYF. CDR3 coding DNA: TGTGCCAGCTCACCCCTGTCCAGGGATAACGAGCAGTACTTC. This chain links TRBV18 with TRBJ2-7, with a tentative D call TRBD1 (5 bases). The CDR3 length is 14 residues. Germline V gene sequence: CDR1 KGHSH, CDR2 LQKENI. V was cut by 3 bases and J by 5 bases, with 14 bases left in between.

CDR3 protein: CASSPGGQGTYEQYF. The DNA of the CDR3 is TGCGCCAGCTCCCCGGGGGGACAGGGGACCTACGAGCAGTACTTC. The genes are TRBV5-1 and TRBJ2-7, with 10 bases identical to TRBD1. The V and J ends lost 7 bases and 2 bases, in that order; junction bases with no gene match: 9. Looked up from germline, CDR1 is SGHRS and CDR2 is YFSETQ. This CDR3 contains 15 residues.

This clone was seen a single time. Within the sample, other DNA sequences also encode this same CDR3. The chain joins TRBV5-1 to TRBJ2-3, with TRBD2 matching over 7 bases. CDR3 size: 14 residues. After removal of 1 base from V and 2 bases from J, the junction contained 1 base not matched to a gene. Per germline, CDR1 SGHRS and CDR2 YFSETQ. The CDR3 region is CASSLSGTTDTQYF. The CDR3 region has the DNA TGCGCCAGCAGCTTGAGCGGGACCACAGATACGCAGTATTTT.

This chain uses TRBV2 with TRBJ1-1, with unresolved D. Germline V CDR1 and CDR2: SNHLY, FYNNEI. Trimming removed 4 bases at V and 7 bases at J, with 10 bases between. This CDR3 region has 12 residues. In DNA, the CDR3 is TGTGCCAGCAGTGTGTGGGCCAGTGAAGCTTTCTTT. Translation: CASSVWASEAFF.